The present entry profiles one TCR beta chain with its context. V was shortened by 2 bases and J by 0 bases, with 16 bases between the two germline ends. This CDR3 is 18 amino acids long. Germline loops: CDR1 SGHTA, CDR2 FQGNSA. The time point: baseline pretreatment blood. Treatment meaning: 15 Gy SBRT to primary tumor, nephrectomy 4 weeks later. Clear cell pathology was present in this patient's renal cell carcinoma. These data are taken from a study of radiation and T cells in renal cell carcinoma. Repertoires were generated with immunoSEQ multiplex PCR, while TCRdb's copy carries only in-frame clones and drops some. The sample records 130,000 or so clones, approximately 91% being singletons.

The origin of this receptor is a woman aged 50 to 60 with renal cell carcinoma. This chain links TRBV7-2 with TRBJ2-2; D could derive from TRBD1 or TRBD2 (5 bases each). This specimen consisted of blood, obtained from a patient whose treatment included radiotherapy and nephrectomy. The CDR3, as DNA: TGTGCCAGCAGCTTAATGGGACGGAAAGCTTCGAACACCGGGGAGCTGTTTTTT. Amino acid sequence: CASSLMGRKASNTGELFF.